A single sample is the source of the 28 T cell receptor beta chains below, sequenced in a study of blood T cell repertoires in COVID-19. Here immunoSEQ multiplex PCR was the method, and the copy in TCRdb shows in-frame clones only, minus some. This sample yields about 76,000 clones, of which roughly 90% are seen a single time; just over 9% belongs to the top ten. The sample consisted of peripheral blood. Source of these receptors: a human donor in a cohort sampled during active COVID-19.

For this clone: The junction departs from germline at one end; a sequencing error may be responsible. CDR3: CASSEGLAGDTGELFF. DNA of the CDR3: TGTGCCAGCAGCGAGGGACTAGCGGGAGACACGGGGGAGCTGTTTTTT. The chain uses TRBV9 and TRBJ2-2; the match to TRBD2 covers 14 bases. The CDR3 is made up of 16 amino acids. The germline V gene encodes CDR1 SGDLS and CDR2 YYNGEE.

The chain links TRBV9 to TRBJ2-3; 14 nucleotides agree with TRBD2. Per germline, CDR1 SGDLS and CDR2 YYNGEE. Trimming took 2 bases from V and 6 from J; bases not matched to a gene: 5. The CDR3 is made up of 16 amino acids. CDR3 DNA sequence: TGTGCCAGCAGCGTGGGACTAGCGGGAGTCATGGATACGCAGTATTTT. Protein product: CASSVGLAGVMDTQYF.

J is TRBJ1-4 and V is TRBV4-3; D perhaps matches TRBD1 (6 bases). The length of the CDR3 is 16 residues. V lost 4 bases and J 6 bases, leaving 18 bases between the germline ends. Germline CDR1 and CDR2: LGHNA and YSLEER. The CDR3 spells CASSPNTGIVDEKLFF. CDR3 nucleotides: TGCGCCAGCAGCCCCAACACAGGGATAGTTGATGAAAAACTGTTTTTT.

This sequence joins TRBV10-3 and TRBJ2-7; D might be TRBD1 (6 bases). The CDR3 covers 14 residues. In germline, CDR1 is ENHRY, CDR2 SYGVKD. V lost 10 bases to trimming and J lost 0 bases, with 16 bases between them. The CDR3 is CATRPSDSSYEQYF. CDR3 sequence (DNA): TGTGCCACGCGTCCTTCGGACAGCTCCTACGAGCAGTACTTC.

The gene calls are TRBV24-1 and TRBJ2-5, with TRBD2 identical over 8 bases. The CDR3 extends over 14 amino acids. Germline V gene sequence: CDR1 KGHDR, CDR2 SFDVKD. V lost 3 bases, J lost 5 bases, and 4 bases stayed unmatched. The CDR3: CATSDGLARETQYF. CDR3 DNA sequence: TGTGCCACCAGTGATGGACTAGCCAGGGAGACCCAGTACTTC.

The chain has TRBV10-3 and TRBJ1-2; D perhaps matches TRBD1 (5 bases). CDR1 and CDR2 (germline): ENHRY, SYGVKD. V lost 4 bases and J lost 2, with 26 bases in between. This CDR3 has 19 residues. The CDR3 DNA reads TGTGCCATCAGTGGAGGGTGGGCAGGGACTGAAAGCCAAAACTATGGCTACACCTTC. Amino acid sequence: CAISGGWAGTESQNYGYTF.

The rearrangement links TRBV7-9 to TRBJ2-1; D remains unclear. Trimming took off 6 bases at V and 8 bases at J, with 8 bases between the two ends. Looked up from germline, CDR1 is SEHNR and CDR2 is FQNEAQ (reference sequence). The CDR3 covers 11 residues. DNA for the CDR3: TGTGCCAGCAGTCCTAACCATGAGCAGTTCTTC. This sequence encodes CASSPNHEQFF.

The chain has TRBV28 and TRBJ2-7; tentative D call: TRBD2 (6 bases). CDR3 length: 12 residues. V was trimmed by 6 bases and J by 4 bases, leaving 10 bases between them. Germline loops: CDR1 MDHEN, CDR2 SYDVKM. The CDR3 DNA follows: TGTGCCAGCAGCGGGGACTGGTACGAGCAGTACTTC. It is translated as CASSGDWYEQYF.

V gene TRBV19 combines with J gene TRBJ2-3; TRBD2 matches 8 bases. The CDR3 is 14 amino acids. Germline CDR1 reads LNHDA; CDR2 reads SQIVND (reference sequence). Trimming cost V 6 bases and J 0 bases; bases outside gene matches: 2. Here the CDR3 DNA reads TGTGCCAGTAGGGCTAGCGGGAGCACAGATACGCAGTATTTT. This translates into CASRASGSTDTQYF.

V is TRBV9 and J is TRBJ2-7; D unresolved. CDR1 and CDR2 (germline): SGDLS, YYNGEE. CDR3 length: 14 amino acids. Trimming removed 0 bases from V and 3 bases from J, with 10 bases in between. This chain's CDR3 is CASSVGSTSYEQYF. The CDR3 nucleotides are TGTGCCAGCAGCGTAGGAAGCACGAGCTACGAGCAGTACTTC.

This chain uses TRBV4-3 with TRBJ2-1, with 7 bases aligning to TRBD1. Per germline, CDR1 LGHNA and CDR2 YSLEER. J gave up 1 base and V 4 bases, and 4 bases lay outside the gene matches. This CDR3 contains 15 residues. For the CDR3, the DNA is TGCGCCAGCAGCCGGGACAGTTTTTCCTACAATGAGCAGTTCTTC. This translates into CASSRDSFSYNEQFF.

The chain joins TRBV6-2 or TRBV6-3 to TRBJ1-5; 8 bases are shared with TRBD1. The V gene's germline CDR1 is MNHEY and CDR2 SVGEGT. The ends lost 0 bases at V and 5 bases at J; junction bases unmatched: 6. The length of the CDR3 is 16 residues. The CDR3 sequence is CASSYSSTGEYQPQHF. For the CDR3, the DNA is TGTGCCAGCAGTTACTCGTCGACAGGGGAATATCAGCCCCAGCATTTT.

This CDR3 is CASSLLAGGDGIQYF. In DNA, the CDR3 is TGTGCCAGCAGTTTACTAGCGGGGGGTGATGGCATTCAGTACTTC. The chain is built from TRBV28 and TRBJ2-4; TRBD2 agrees at 11 bases. The CDR3 extends over 15 amino acids. Per germline, CDR1 MDHEN and CDR2 SYDVKM. The V gene end was trimmed by 2 bases and the J gene end by 9 bases; junction bases not matched to a gene: 6.

In this sample, this clone turned up once. The rearrangement links TRBV28 to TRBJ1-1; D remains ambiguous. The germline CDR1 and CDR2 sequences are MDHEN and SYDVKM. V was clipped by 2 bases and J by 3 bases, with 7 bases between them. There are 13 residues in the CDR3. DNA of the CDR3: TGTGCCAGCAGTTTACCGGGGTACACTGAAGCTTTCTTT. It codes for CASSLPGYTEAFF.

The V call is TRBV28, the J call TRBJ1-1; TRBD1 might be the D (5 bases). Per germline, CDR1 MDHEN and CDR2 SYDVKM. CDR3 size: 14 residues. V gave up 3 bases and J gave up 0 bases, with 8 bases separating them. The CDR3 bases are TGTGCCAGCAGTTTGGGGGGGATGAACACTGAAGCTTTCTTT. This gives the protein CASSLGGMNTEAFF.

The gene calls are TRBV5-6 and TRBJ2-3, with TRBD2 identical over 14 bases. J gave up 6 bases and V 4 bases, and 7 bases lay outside the gene matches. The length of the CDR3 is 16 residues. Per germline, CDR1 SGHDT and CDR2 YYEEEE. CDR3 nucleotides: TGTGCCAGCAGCCCGGGGACTAGCGGGAGTACTGATACGCAGTATTTT. This codes for CASSPGTSGSTDTQYF.

The chain has TRBV7-9 and TRBJ1-4, with 8 nucleotides matching TRBD1. V was clipped by 6 bases and J by 5 bases; unmatched bases: 8. Germline CDR1 is SEHNR and CDR2 is FQNEAQ (reference sequence). The CDR3 runs to 15 residues. The CDR3 sequence is CASRPTGGINEKLFF. The DNA of the CDR3 is TGTGCCAGCAGGCCCACAGGGGGAATAAATGAAAAACTGTTTTTT.

This rearrangement joins TRBV11-2 to TRBJ2-3; D remains unclear. CDR1 is SGHAT and CDR2 is FQNNGV in the germline V gene. The CDR3 extends over 13 amino acids. With 7 bases removed from V and 5 bases from J, the gap between germline ends came to 13 bases. CDR3 amino acids: CASNQRPGDTQYF. The DNA of the CDR3 is TGTGCCAGCAACCAGAGGCCCGGAGATACGCAGTATTTT.

The chain employs TRBV5-6 and TRBJ2-3, with 9 bases aligning to TRBD1. The CDR3 has 16 residues. V lost 0 bases, J lost 3 bases, and 5 bases stayed unmatched. CDR1 SGHDT and CDR2 YYEEEE come from the germline V gene. The CDR3 is CASSLGYRGRTDTQYF. As DNA, the CDR3 is TGTGCCAGCAGCTTGGGGTACAGGGGGCGGACAGATACGCAGTATTTT.

The CDR3 here is CASSYEPRRGDTQYF. CDR3 in DNA: TGTGCCAGCAGTTATGAACCGAGGAGGGGAGATACGCAGTATTTT. The genes are TRBV6-2 or TRBV6-3 and TRBJ2-3; weak D call: TRBD2 (6 bases). This CDR3 contains 15 residues. V was cut by 3 bases and J by 5 bases, with 15 bases left in between. Per the germline V gene, CDR1 is MNHEY and CDR2 is SVGEGT.

The V and J genes are TRBV12-3 or TRBV12-4 and TRBJ2-1; unclear D gene. This CDR3 spans 12 amino acids. V lost 3 bases and J 2 bases, leaving 2 bases between the germline ends. CDR3 protein: CASSFAYNEQFF. The DNA for the CDR3 is TGTGCCAGCAGTTTCGCCTACAATGAGCAGTTCTTC.

V is TRBV18 and J is TRBJ2-7, with 7 bases matching TRBD1. Germline CDR1 is KGHSH and CDR2 is LQKENI. The CDR3 is 14 residues long. V was clipped by 1 base and J by 5 bases; unmatched bases: 5. CDR3 in amino acids: CASSPLDRAHEQYF. CDR3 sequence (DNA): TGTGCCAGCTCACCACTAGACAGGGCCCACGAGCAGTACTTC. The complete variable domain, with remaining parts taken from reference TRBV18 and TRBJ2-7, reads NAGVMQNPRHLVRRRGQEARLRCSPMKGHSHVYWYRQLPEEGLKFMVYLQKENIIDESGMPKERFSAEFPKEGPSILRIQQVVRGDSAAYFCASSPLDRAHEQYFGPGTRLTVT.

The rearrangement joins TRBV28 to TRBJ1-6, with TRBD1 as a possible D gene (5 bases). CDR3 length: 16 residues. CDR1 is MDHEN and CDR2 is SYDVKM in the germline V gene. V was pared by 6 bases and J by 0 bases, with 12 bases between. The CDR3 nucleotides are TGTGCCAGCAGCCGCCGACAGATCTCCTATAATTCACCCCTCCACTTT. This encodes CASSRRQISYNSPLHF.

The rearrangement uses TRBV18 and TRBJ1-2, with 10 bases lining up with TRBD1. V was pared by 3 bases and J by 3 bases, with 4 bases of the junction left unmatched. Germline V lookup: CDR1 KGHSH, CDR2 LQKENI. The CDR3 spans 15 residues. CDR3 sequence reads: CASSPAGTGDYGYTF. For the CDR3, the DNA is TGTGCCAGCTCACCCGCCGGGACAGGGGACTATGGCTACACCTTC.

The chain is built from TRBV5-6 and TRBJ1-4; 11 bases map to TRBD1. Germline V gene sequence: CDR1 SGHDT, CDR2 YYEEEE. CDR3 length equals 18 residues. V trimming: 4 bases; J trimming: 2 bases; junction bases outside the gene matches: 10. CDR3 sequence (DNA): TGTGCCAGCAGCCTAGGGACAGGGGGATTGTGGACTAATGAAAAACTGTTTTTT. Amino acid sequence: CASSLGTGGLWTNEKLFF.

The V and J genes are TRBV30 and TRBJ1-3; the D gene is possibly TRBD1 (6 bases). The CDR3 has 13 amino acids. CDR1 is GTSNPN and CDR2 is SVGIG in the germline V gene (reference sequence). Between the trimmed V and J ends, which lost 6 bases and 2 bases, there was a span of 11 bases. CDR3 amino acids: CACSTGPGNTIYF. The DNA for the CDR3 is TGTGCCTGCTCCACAGGGCCTGGAAACACCATATATTTT.

The V and J genes are TRBV3-1 (or the pseudogene TRBV3-2) and TRBJ2-2, with D perhaps matching TRBD1 (5 bases). Trimming took off 1 base at V and 6 bases at J, with 9 bases between the two ends. Germline assignment: CDR1 LGHDT and CDR2 YNNKEL (reference sequence). The CDR3 covers 14 residues. CDR3: CASSQVVGPGELFF. As DNA, the CDR3 is TGTGCCAGCAGCCAAGTAGTGGGGCCCGGGGAGCTGTTTTTT.

As for this clone: The junction and the germline gene differ at one end; a read error may be behind it. V and J are TRBV19 and TRBJ2-1, with 9 bases that match TRBD1. Germline V gene data show CDR1 as LNHDA and CDR2 as SQIVND (reference sequence). This CDR3 has 14 amino acids. The CDR3 loop is CASNPGQGPNQQFF. The DNA for the CDR3 is TGTGCCAGTAACCCGGGACAGGGCCCCAATCAGCAGTTCTTC.